The clone carrying this T cell receptor (beta chain) appeared a few times. The length of the CDR3 is 17 residues. Per the germline V gene, CDR1 is SGHTA and CDR2 is FQGNSA. V lost 4 bases, J lost 0 bases, and 16 bases lay in between. This specimen comes from a study of T cells in Graves' hyperthyroidism and ophthalmopathy. TCR beta CDR3 sequences were amplified from RNA transcripts. The primer set for the first-round RT-PCR of the TCR CDR3 was HTBI. Via MiXCR, TCRdb re-called the multiplex PCR reads, giving one row per CDR3 protein. The sample yields a few hundred thousand distinct CDR3 sequences, 15% to 20% seen once.

The chain links TRBV7-2 to TRBJ1-5; D remains unclear. This TCR was recovered from a woman aged 45-60 years with Graves' hyperthyroidism. Input material: blood. The CDR3 region has the DNA TGTGCCAGCAGCTCAGACGACGAACCTTATAGCAATCAGCCCCAGCATTTT. Translating it yields CASSSDDEPYSNQPQHF.